Below, 23 T cell receptor beta chains from the same sample are listed, as sequenced in a study of blood T cell repertoires in COVID-19. Repertoires were generated with immunoSEQ multiplex PCR, while TCRdb's copy carries only in-frame clones and drops some. The table shows 100,000 to 150,000 clones, with around 70% occurring only once. Sequencing used peripheral blood. The receptors originated from an elderly man with COVID-19, enrolled during active disease.

The CDR3 loop reads CASSLDTGFGNEQFF. DNA for the CDR3: TGTGCCAGCAGCTTAGATACAGGGTTTGGTAATGAGCAGTTCTTC. The chain employs TRBV7-9 and TRBJ2-1, with D maybe TRBD1 (6 bases). The CDR3 runs 15 residues. Trimming pared 1 base from V and 7 bases from J, leaving 14 bases between. The germline V gene encodes CDR1 SEHNR and CDR2 FQNEAQ (reference sequence). The variable domain in full, completed from reference TRBV7-9 and TRBJ2-1, reads DTGVSQNPRHKITKRGQNVTFRCDPISEHNRLYWYRQTLGQGPEFLTYFQNEAQLEKSRLLSDRFSAERPKGSFSTLEIQRTEQGDSAMYLCASSLDTGFGNEQFFGPGTRLTVL.

The CDR3 region has the DNA TGCGCCAGCAGCACAGGGACATCCGGGGCTTTCTTT. Its protein product is CASSTGTSGAFF. The chain couples TRBV5-1 to TRBJ1-1, with D possibly being TRBD1 (6 bases). Germline V gives CDR1 SGHRS, CDR2 YFSETQ. Deletions cut 4 bases from V and 11 bases from J, with 15 bases between. The CDR3 loop spans 12 amino acids.

The V call is TRBV3-1 (or the pseudogene TRBV3-2), the J call TRBJ2-5; unclear D gene. Germline CDR1 reads LGHDT; CDR2 reads YNNKEL (reference sequence). The CDR3 totals 12 residues. V was shortened by 1 base and J by 5 bases, with 5 bases between the two germline ends. CDR3 in DNA: TGTGCCAGCAGCCAAGCTTCGGAGACCCAGTACTTC. Protein sequence: CASSQASETQYF.

The chain couples TRBV3-1 (or the pseudogene TRBV3-2) to TRBJ2-1; TRBD1 is a possible D gene (6 bases). The length of the CDR3 is 14 residues. V lost 1 base to trimming and J lost 9 bases, with 13 bases between them. CDR1 is LGHDT, CDR2 YNNKEL, per germline (reference sequence). The CDR3 is CASSQVVGGSEQFF. Written as DNA, the CDR3 is TGTGCCAGCAGCCAAGTGGTTGGGGGCAGTGAGCAGTTCTTC.

The chain has TRBV29-1 and TRBJ1-2; 10 bases are shared with TRBD1. In germline, CDR1 is SQVTM, CDR2 ANQGSEA. Trimming cost V 6 bases and J 5 bases; bases outside gene matches: 6. The CDR3 runs to 13 residues. DNA for the CDR3: TGCAGCGTCGGGACAGGGGCGGGTTATGGCTACACCTTC. Protein: CSVGTGAGYGYTF.

Only a few counts were recorded for this clone. J is TRBJ2-7 and V is TRBV5-6; TRBD1 matches at 9 bases. J gave up 1 base and V 5 bases, and 4 bases lay outside the gene matches. The CDR3 is 14 amino acids. From germline, CDR1 is SGHDT and CDR2 YYEEEE. CDR3 amino acids: CASSYGTGSYEQYF. In nucleotides, the CDR3 is TGTGCCAGCAGTTACGGGACAGGGTCCTACGAGCAGTACTTC.

The chain uses TRBV9 and TRBJ2-1; 13 positions agree with TRBD2. With 4 bases clipped from V and 8 bases from J, the junction kept 9 bases outside the gene matches. The CDR3 contains 16 residues. The V gene's germline CDR1 is SGDLS and CDR2 YYNGEE. CDR3 amino acids: CASSPRTSGSFDEQFF. The CDR3 coding sequence is TGTGCCAGCAGCCCCCGGACTAGCGGGAGTTTCGATGAGCAGTTCTTC. Together with reference TRBV9 and TRBJ2-1, the CDR3 gives the full variable domain: DSGVTQTPKHLITATGQRVTLRCSPRSGDLSVYWYQQSLDQGLQFLIQYYNGEERAKGNILERFSAQQFPDLHSELNLSSLELGDSALYFCASSPRTSGSFDEQFFGPGTRLTVL.

This clone was counted between two and nine times. The chain joins TRBV28 to TRBJ2-1, with a weak D call TRBD2 (5 bases). This CDR3 is built from 15 residues. Germline values: CDR1 MDHEN, CDR2 SYDVKM. Trimming left V 2 bases short and J 8 bases short, with 16 bases between. CDR3 residues: CASSLRGSRLYEQFF. In nucleotides, the CDR3 is TGTGCCAGCAGTTTACGTGGGAGTAGGTTATATGAGCAGTTCTTC. Full variable domain (remainder filled in from reference TRBV28 and TRBJ2-1): DVKVTQSSRYLVKRTGEKVFLECVQDMDHENMFWYRQDPGLGLRLIYFSYDVKMKEKGDIPEGYSVSREKKERFSLILESASTNQTSMYLCASSLRGSRLYEQFFGPGTRLTVL.

This clone was found a few times. The CDR3 nucleotides are TGTGCCAGCAGTCCCTTGGGCGGGAGTATCACCGGGGAGCTGTTTTTT. Protein product: CASSPLGGSITGELFF. V gene TRBV28 combines with J gene TRBJ2-2; 7 bases map to TRBD2. The junction had 10 bases not matched to a gene; V was cut back by 5 bases and J by 4 bases. Germline CDR1 MDHEN, CDR2 SYDVKM. The CDR3 sequence is 16 residues long.

The rearrangement joins TRBV6-1 to TRBJ2-1; 8 positions agree with TRBD2. CDR3 size: 18 residues. Germline CDR1 is MNHNS and CDR2 is SASEGT. Trimming at V came to 2 bases and at J to 3 bases, leaving 12 bases not matched to a gene. CDR3 coding DNA: TGTGCCAGCAGTGAAATAGGGGGACTAGAGCGGGTCTACAATGAGCAGTTCTTC. As protein: CASSEIGGLERVYNEQFF.

This clone showed up many times. The CDR3 region is CASSQGLVTRYEQYF. DNA of the CDR3: TGTGCCAGCAGCCAAGGACTAGTGACCCGCTACGAGCAGTACTTC. This chain connects TRBV7-3 to TRBJ2-7, with 7 bases aligning to TRBD2. Germline V gene data show CDR1 as SGHTA and CDR2 as FQGTGA. V shed 5 bases, J shed 3 bases, and the junction held 10 bases outside the gene matches. The CDR3 spans 15 residues.

The chain uses TRBV7-9 and TRBJ2-7, with 10 bases identical to TRBD2. Germline V gene data show CDR1 as SEHNR and CDR2 as FQNEAQ (reference sequence). The CDR3 has 17 residues. Trimming cost V 4 bases and J 1 base; bases outside gene matches: 10. CDR3 residues: CASSSRSGLAVSYEQYF. CDR3 bases: TGTGCCAGCAGCTCCAGATCCGGACTAGCGGTTTCCTACGAGCAGTACTTC.

V gene TRBV5-4 combines with J gene TRBJ2-7; 8 nucleotides match TRBD1. Looked up from germline, CDR1 is SGHNT and CDR2 is YYREEE (reference sequence). The CDR3 sequence is 16 residues long. V lost 4 bases to trimming and J lost 1 base; unmatched junction nucleotides: 10. Written as DNA, the CDR3 is TGTGCCAGCAGCCAATCAGGGGGCGCCGATTCCTACGAGCAGTACTTC. Translation gives CASSQSGGADSYEQYF.

The chain has TRBV29-1 and TRBJ2-4; 11 bases are a match to TRBD1. With V trimmed by 6 bases and J by 6 bases, 1 base remained unmatched. Germline CDR1 SQVTM, CDR2 ANQGSEA. The CDR3 has 12 amino acids. CDR3 bases: TGCAGCGTGGGACAGGGGGGAAACATTCAGTACTTC. Translation: CSVGQGGNIQYF.

The V gene is TRBV7-3, the J gene TRBJ2-3; 7 bases agree with TRBD1. Germline V CDR1 and CDR2: SGHTA, FQGTGA. V gave up 5 bases and J gave up 0 bases; unmatched junction bases: 5. This CDR3 is 15 amino acids long. This CDR3 is CASSRTGASTDTQYF. The DNA of the CDR3 is TGTGCCAGCAGCCGAACAGGGGCTAGCACAGATACGCAGTATTTT.

The chain carries TRBV5-1 and TRBJ1-2, with a tentative D call TRBD1 (5 bases). With 2 bases removed from V and 5 bases from J, the gap between germline ends came to 13 bases. Germline assignment: CDR1 SGHRS and CDR2 YFSETQ. CDR3 length: 14 amino acids. This CDR3 reads CASSFGWGEYGYTF. The CDR3, as DNA: TGCGCCAGCAGCTTCGGGTGGGGGGAATATGGCTACACCTTC. The entire variable domain, with the rest obtained from reference TRBV5-1 and TRBJ1-2, is as follows: KAGVTQTPRYLIKTRGQQVTLSCSPISGHRSVSWYQQTPGQGLQFLFEYFSETQRNKGNFPGRFSGRQFSNSRSEMNVSTLELGDSALYLCASSFGWGEYGYTFGSGTRLTVV.

The CDR3 DNA reads TGTGCCAGCAGTTTGACAGGGGGCGAATATTCACCCCTCCACTTT. Protein: CASSLTGGEYSPLHF. The chain uses TRBV2 and TRBJ1-6; 10 positions match TRBD1. V lost 5 bases, J lost 8 bases, and 6 bases stayed unmatched. The CDR3 is made up of 15 amino acids. Germline lookup yields CDR1 SNHLY and CDR2 FYNNEI.

This clone was counted once. This chain uses TRBV11-2 with TRBJ2-1; TRBD2 matches 10 bases. The CDR3 length is 18 residues. Per germline, CDR1 SGHAT and CDR2 FQNNGV. Trimming took 5 bases from V and 0 from J; bases not matched to a gene: 10. The CDR3 region has the DNA TGTGCCAGCAGCGGCCGAGGGACTAGCGAAAGCTCCTACAATGAGCAGTTCTTC. As protein: CASSGRGTSESSYNEQFF. Together with reference TRBV11-2 and TRBJ2-1, the CDR3 gives the full variable domain: EAGVAQSPRYKIIEKRQSVAFWCNPISGHATLYWYQQILGQGPKLLIQFQNNGVVDDSQLPKDRFSAERLKGVDSTLKIQPAKLEDSAVYLCASSGRGTSESSYNEQFFGPGTRLTVL.

The V and J genes are TRBV14 and TRBJ1-2; no definite D call. CDR3 size: 14 residues. Trimming pared 0 bases from V and 4 bases from J, leaving 9 bases between. Per germline, CDR1 SGHDN and CDR2 FVKESK. The CDR3 sequence: CASSQDGLIYGYTF. The DNA of the CDR3 is TGTGCCAGCAGCCAAGATGGACTGATCTATGGCTACACCTTC.

This chain's CDR3 is CASSGRGRLAGGPHTDTQYF. DNA of the CDR3: TGTGCCAGCAGCGGTCGGGGTCGGCTAGCGGGAGGCCCACACACAGATACGCAGTATTTT. The chain joins TRBV11-3 to TRBJ2-3; 11 bases agree with TRBD2. V was pared by 5 bases and J by 2 bases, with 18 bases of the junction left unmatched. Germline-derived CDR1 and CDR2 are SGHNT and YENEEA. The CDR3 contains 20 residues.

The chain carries TRBV7-9 and TRBJ2-7; 10 bases match TRBD2. CDR3 length equals 16 residues. The germline CDR1 and CDR2 sequences are SEHNR and FQNEAQ (reference sequence). V dropped 4 bases and J dropped 7; count of bases not matched to a gene: 13. CDR3 sequence: CASSSGSGRGKWEQYF. The CDR3 DNA sequence: TGTGCCAGCAGCTCCGGAAGCGGGAGGGGAAAGTGGGAGCAGTACTTC.

J is TRBJ2-4 and V is TRBV6-5; the match to TRBD2 covers 10 bases. Germline CDR1 MNHEY, CDR2 SVGAGI. The CDR3 length is 15 residues. The DNA of the CDR3 is TGTGCGTCCTTTCCTAGCGGGAGTTCCCAAAACATTCAGTACTTC. It yields the protein CASFPSGSSQNIQYF.

Details on this clone: The sample contains more than one DNA sequence encoding this CDR3. The rearrangement joins TRBV29-1 to TRBJ1-4, with TRBD1 as a possible D gene (6 bases). This CDR3 has 11 amino acids. Germline V gives CDR1 SQVTM, CDR2 ANQGSEA. V lost 6 bases and J 7 bases, leaving 9 bases between the germline ends. The CDR3 DNA reads TGCAGCGTAAGGGGGGGTGAAAAACTGTTTTTT. This encodes CSVRGGEKLFF.